The rows below give T cell receptor beta chains drawn from one sample of a study of T-cell memory formation after mild COVID-19. TCRdb reprocessed the 5' RACE reads via MiXCR and lists one record per CDR3 protein. The sample comprises 450,000 or so distinct CDR3 sequences, around 19% of which are singletons, and roughly 8.4% rests with the top ten. Specimen: PBMCs or a T cell subset sorted from them (not recorded which). Receptor source: an adult woman who had mild COVID-19 (a few samples of this study predate the infection). Cell type and time point are not known. Both conserved end residues are part of each CDR3. The D gene is left open where the match is weak. Rows give clone size only sometimes, using once, few, many, or a class for an expanded clone.

J gene,V gene,D gene,clone size,CDR3 DNA,CDR3 protein
TRBJ2-7,TRBV19,.,.,TGTGCCACGAGGGCGCTCCTGACCTACGAGCAGTACTTC,CATRALLTYEQYF
TRBJ1-2,TRBV7-9,TRBD1,.,TGTGCCAGCAGCCCATGGGACAGGGGGGGATATGGCTACACCTTC,CASSPWDRGGYGYTF
TRBJ2-4,TRBV5-6,.,.,TGTGCCAGCAGCTTCCCGCTTCTAGCCAAAAACATTCAGTACTTC,CASSFPLLAKNIQYF
TRBJ2-5,TRBV30,.,few,TGTGCCTGGAGTGTGGGCCCCGGGGAGACCCAGTACTTC,CAWSVGPGETQYF
TRBJ2-5,TRBV4-2,.,few,TGTGCCAGCAGCCAAAGTGGAGGGAGAGGAGGTGGGGAGACCCAGTACTTC,CASSQSGGRGGGETQYF
TRBJ1-1,TRBV6-5,.,.,TGTGCCAGCAGTTACTACGAGGGAATGCGGACTGAAGCTTTCTTT,CASSYYEGMRTEAFF
TRBJ2-3,TRBV7-3,.,.,TGTGCCAGCAGCTCTTATGGGGAGGCGGCAGATACGCAGTATTTT,CASSSYGEAADTQYF
TRBJ2-1,TRBV5-1,.,.,TGCGCCAGCAGCTTGGCCTACGACAATGAGCAGTTCTTC,CASSLAYDNEQFF
TRBJ1-1,TRBV6-6,.,few,TGTGCCAGCAGAAGGGACGGGGGCAACACTGAAGCTTTCTTT,CASRRDGGNTEAFF
TRBJ2-7,TRBV29-1,TRBD1,.,TGCAGCGTGACGGGACAGGGGGCACAGTACTTC,CSVTGQGAQYF
TRBJ2-4,TRBV29-1,TRBD2,few,TGCAGCGGGACTAGCGGAGGAAACATTCAGTACTTC,CSGTSGGNIQYF
TRBJ1-4,TRBV4-1,.,.,TGCGCCAGCAGCCAAGGGCAGGGGAAGTCGGCTGAAAAACTGTTTTTT,CASSQGQGKSAEKLFF
TRBJ2-3,TRBV12-3/TRBV12-4,.,many,TGTGCCAGCAGTTTTGGGGAACCAGATACGCAGTATTTT,CASSFGEPDTQYF
TRBJ1-2,TRBV12-3/TRBV12-4,.,.,TGTGCCAGCAGCTCAGGGCTCTTCTATGGCTACACCTTC,CASSSGLFYGYTF
TRBJ2-7,TRBV27,.,.,TGTGCCAGCAGTTGGAAAGCCGAGAGCTCCTACGAGCAGTACTTC,CASSWKAESSYEQYF
TRBJ1-2,TRBV7-9,TRBD1,.,TGTGCCAGCAGCTCGGGACAGGGCAGGGACTACACCTTC,CASSSGQGRDYTF
TRBJ2-1,TRBV23-1,.,.,TGCGCCAGCAGTCCTTGGACTAAATCTTTCTTC,CASSPWTKSFF
TRBJ2-7,TRBV5-6,TRBD1,once,TGTGCCAGCAGCTTGGCCCTGGAACAGGGGGCTTACGAGCAGTACTTC,CASSLALEQGAYEQYF
TRBJ2-6,TRBV12-3/TRBV12-4,.,few,TGTGCCAGCAGTTCGGGACCTTCACACTCTGGGGCCAACGTCCTGACTTTC,CASSSGPSHSGANVLTF
TRBJ2-6,TRBV27,.,few,TGTGCCAGCAGCCCGGTCCCCTCTGGGGCCAACGTCCTGACTTTC,CASSPVPSGANVLTF
TRBJ1-4,TRBV20-1,.,.,TGCAGTGCTAGACTTAATGAAAAACTGTTTTTT,CSARLNEKLFF
TRBJ2-7,TRBV19,.,.,TGTGCCAGTAGCTGGACAGCCTCCTACGAGCAGTACTTC,CASSWTASYEQYF
TRBJ2-1,TRBV14,TRBD2,few,TGTGCCAGCAGCCGTCGGGGGGCCTACAATGAGCAGTTCTTC,CASSRRGAYNEQFF
TRBJ2-3,TRBV29-1,TRBD2,few,TGCAGCGTTGTTGTAGCGGGAGAACAACAGTATTTT,CSVVVAGEQQYF
TRBJ1-1,TRBV27,.,.,TGTGCCAGCAAACTCTCGAGGAACACTGAAGCTTTCTTT,CASKLSRNTEAFF
TRBJ1-1,TRBV5-1,.,many,TGCGCCAGCAGCCCAGGGGCGGGGGGGAGCACTGAAGCTTTCTTT,CASSPGAGGSTEAFF
TRBJ2-5,TRBV2,.,few,TGTGCCAGCAACCAGGAAGGGCCAGGGCGCCAAGAGACCCAGTACTTC,CASNQEGPGRQETQYF
TRBJ1-5,TRBV6-2/TRBV6-3,TRBD1,.,TGTGCCAGCAGGCGAGGGGACAGGGGGCCGGAGCAATACAATCAGCCCCAGCATTTT,CASRRGDRGPEQYNQPQHF